This record looks at one TCR beta chain sequence and its context. Per the authors' pipeline: Amplification from reference gene primers served as the basis for estimated nucleated cell counts. Libraries were prepared by immunoSEQ multiplex PCR; TCRdb keeps only in-frame clonotypes and omits some of them. V, J and clone size were drawn from that table, and D and trimming were deduced from the DNA. The sample lists some 200,000 clones, 80% seen once, with 4.5% to 7% in the top ten. This specimen comes from a study of blood T cell repertoires in COVID-19. Overall study context: Sample material is recorded as cDNA or gDNA derived from T cells, B-cell-depleted T cells, or PBMCs.

Germline values: CDR1 MDHEN, CDR2 SYDVKM. V shed 5 bases and J 6 bases; nucleotides not matched to a gene: 9. The CDR3 consists of 16 residues. The sample consisted of peripheral blood. The chain links TRBV28 to TRBJ2-1; TRBD1 agrees at 11 bases. The clonotype originates from a woman in her seventies with acute or convalescent COVID-19. The DNA of the CDR3 is TGTGCCAGCAGTCGAGGATTGGGACAGGGGGTCAATGAGCAGTTCTTC. This codes for CASSRGLGQGVNEQFF.